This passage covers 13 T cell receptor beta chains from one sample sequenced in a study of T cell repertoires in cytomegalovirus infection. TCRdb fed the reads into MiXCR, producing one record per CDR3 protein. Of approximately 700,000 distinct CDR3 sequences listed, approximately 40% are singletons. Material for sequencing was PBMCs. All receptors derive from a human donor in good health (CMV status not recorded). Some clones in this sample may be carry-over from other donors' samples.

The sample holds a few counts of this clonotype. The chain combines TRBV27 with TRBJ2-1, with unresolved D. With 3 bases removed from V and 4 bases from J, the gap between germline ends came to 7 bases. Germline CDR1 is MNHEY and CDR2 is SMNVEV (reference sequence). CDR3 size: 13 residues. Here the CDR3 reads CASSFSPYNEQFF. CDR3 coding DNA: TGTGCCAGCAGTTTCTCACCATACAATGAGCAGTTCTTC.

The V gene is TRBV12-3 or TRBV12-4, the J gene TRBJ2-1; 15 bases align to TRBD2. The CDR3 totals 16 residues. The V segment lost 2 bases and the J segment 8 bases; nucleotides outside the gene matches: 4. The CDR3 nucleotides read TGTGCCAGCAGTTTAAGGACTAGCGGGGGGGCGCATGAGCAGTTCTTC. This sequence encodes CASSLRTSGGAHEQFF.

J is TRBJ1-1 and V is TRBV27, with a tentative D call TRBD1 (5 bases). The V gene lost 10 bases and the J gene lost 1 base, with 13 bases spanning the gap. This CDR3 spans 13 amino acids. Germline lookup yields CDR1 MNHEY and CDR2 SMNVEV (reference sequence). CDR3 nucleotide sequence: TGTGCCACCCAGGGTTGGGGGAACACTGAAGCTTTCTTT. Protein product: CATQGWGNTEAFF.

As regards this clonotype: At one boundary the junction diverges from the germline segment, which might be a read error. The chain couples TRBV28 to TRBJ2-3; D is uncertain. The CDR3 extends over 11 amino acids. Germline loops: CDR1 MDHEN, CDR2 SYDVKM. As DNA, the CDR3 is TGTGCCAGCAGTTTATCAGATAAGCAGTATTTT. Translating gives CASSLSDKQYF.

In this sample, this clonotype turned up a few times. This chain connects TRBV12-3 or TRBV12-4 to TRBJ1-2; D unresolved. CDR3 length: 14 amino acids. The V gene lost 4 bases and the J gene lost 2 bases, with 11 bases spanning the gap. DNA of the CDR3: TGTGCCAGCAGTTGGGTCGCGGCCAACTATGGCTACACCTTC. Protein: CASSWVAANYGYTF.

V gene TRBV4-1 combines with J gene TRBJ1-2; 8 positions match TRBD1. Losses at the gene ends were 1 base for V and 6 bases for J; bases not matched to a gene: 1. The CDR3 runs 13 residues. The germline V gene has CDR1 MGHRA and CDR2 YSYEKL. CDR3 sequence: CASSQGTGNGYTF. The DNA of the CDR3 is TGCGCCAGCAGCCAAGGGACAGGGAATGGCTACACCTTC.

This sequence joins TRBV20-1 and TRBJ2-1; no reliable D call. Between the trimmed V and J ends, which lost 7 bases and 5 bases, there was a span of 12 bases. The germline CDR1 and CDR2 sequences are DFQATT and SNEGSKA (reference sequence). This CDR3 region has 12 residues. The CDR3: CSGPAFNNEQFF. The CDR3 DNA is TGCAGTGGACCGGCTTTCAACAATGAGCAGTTCTTC.

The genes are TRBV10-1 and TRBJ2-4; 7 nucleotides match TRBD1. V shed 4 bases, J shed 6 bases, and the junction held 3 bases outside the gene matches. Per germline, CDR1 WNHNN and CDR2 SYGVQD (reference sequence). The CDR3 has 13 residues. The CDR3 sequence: CASSGQGGNIQYF. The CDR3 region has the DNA TGCGCCAGCAGTGGACAGGGTGGAAACATTCAGTACTTC.

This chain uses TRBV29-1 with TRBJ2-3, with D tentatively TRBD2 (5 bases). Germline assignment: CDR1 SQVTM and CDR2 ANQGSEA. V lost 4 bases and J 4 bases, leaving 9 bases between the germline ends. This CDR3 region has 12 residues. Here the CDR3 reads CSVVREADTQYF. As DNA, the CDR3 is TGCAGCGTTGTCCGGGAAGCAGATACGCAGTATTTT.

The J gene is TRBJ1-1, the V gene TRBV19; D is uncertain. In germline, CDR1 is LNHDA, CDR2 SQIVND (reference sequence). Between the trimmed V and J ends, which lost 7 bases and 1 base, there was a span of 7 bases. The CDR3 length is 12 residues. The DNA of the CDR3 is TGTGCCAGTACCGGGCGGAACACTGAAGCTTTCTTT. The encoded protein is CASTGRNTEAFF.

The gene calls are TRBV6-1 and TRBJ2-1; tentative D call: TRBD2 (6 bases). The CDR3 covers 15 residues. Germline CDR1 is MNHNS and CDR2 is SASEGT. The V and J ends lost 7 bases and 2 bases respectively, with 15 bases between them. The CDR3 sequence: CASTEIQRAYNEQFF. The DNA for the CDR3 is TGTGCCAGCACCGAGATCCAGCGGGCCTACAATGAGCAGTTCTTC.

The CDR3 bases are TGTGCCAGCAACCCCCTTCGGGGGTCCACCGGGGAGCTGTTTTTT. The encoded protein is CASNPLRGSTGELFF. The chain has TRBV7-9 and TRBJ2-2; weak D call: TRBD2 (6 bases). Trimming removed 7 bases from V and 4 bases from J, with 16 bases in between. The CDR3 has 15 residues. CDR1 SEHNR and CDR2 FQNEAQ come from the germline V gene (reference sequence).

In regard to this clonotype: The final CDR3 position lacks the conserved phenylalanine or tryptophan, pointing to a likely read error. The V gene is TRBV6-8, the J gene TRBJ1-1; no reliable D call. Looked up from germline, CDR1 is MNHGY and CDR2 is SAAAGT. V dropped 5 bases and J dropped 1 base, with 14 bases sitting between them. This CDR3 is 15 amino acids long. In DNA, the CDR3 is TGTGCCAGCAGTCCTTACCCTACAACGAACACTGAAGCTTTCTCT. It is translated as CASSPYPTTNTEAFS.